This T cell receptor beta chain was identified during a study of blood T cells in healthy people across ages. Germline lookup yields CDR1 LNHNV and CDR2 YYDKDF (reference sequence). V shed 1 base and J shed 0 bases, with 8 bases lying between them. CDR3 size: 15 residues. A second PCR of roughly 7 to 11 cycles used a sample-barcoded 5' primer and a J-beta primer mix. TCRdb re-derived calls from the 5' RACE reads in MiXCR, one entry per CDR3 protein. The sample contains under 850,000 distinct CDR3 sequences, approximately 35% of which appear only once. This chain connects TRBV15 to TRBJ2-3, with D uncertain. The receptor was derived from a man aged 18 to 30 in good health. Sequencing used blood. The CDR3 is CATSRGSASTDTQYF. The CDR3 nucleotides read TGTGCCACCAGCAGAGGGTCGGCTAGCACAGATACGCAGTATTTT.